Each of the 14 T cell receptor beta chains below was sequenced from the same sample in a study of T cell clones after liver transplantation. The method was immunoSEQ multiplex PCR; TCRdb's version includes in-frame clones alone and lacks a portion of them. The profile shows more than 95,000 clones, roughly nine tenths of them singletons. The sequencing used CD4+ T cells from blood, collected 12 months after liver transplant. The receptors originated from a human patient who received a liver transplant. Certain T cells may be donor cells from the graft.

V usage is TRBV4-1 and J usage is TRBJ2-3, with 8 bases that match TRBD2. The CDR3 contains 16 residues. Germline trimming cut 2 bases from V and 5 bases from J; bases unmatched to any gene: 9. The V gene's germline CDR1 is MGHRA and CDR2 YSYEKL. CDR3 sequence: CASSQPPGLERDTQYF. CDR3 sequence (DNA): TGCGCCAGCAGCCAACCCCCGGGACTAGAAAGAGATACGCAGTATTTT.

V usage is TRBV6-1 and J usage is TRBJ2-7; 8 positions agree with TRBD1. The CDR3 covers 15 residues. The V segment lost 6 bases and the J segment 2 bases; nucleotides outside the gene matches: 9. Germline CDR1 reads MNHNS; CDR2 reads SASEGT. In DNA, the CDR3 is TGTGCCAGCAGCCCTCAGGGGGCAGGGGCCTACGAGCAGTACTTC. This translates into CASSPQGAGAYEQYF.

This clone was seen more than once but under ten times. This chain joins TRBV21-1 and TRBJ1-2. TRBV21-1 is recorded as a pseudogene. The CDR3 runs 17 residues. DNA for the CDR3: TGTGCCAGCAGCAAAAGGAAGGCCCGGGGGTGCGACTATGGCTACACCTTC. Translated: CASSKRKARGCDYGYTF.

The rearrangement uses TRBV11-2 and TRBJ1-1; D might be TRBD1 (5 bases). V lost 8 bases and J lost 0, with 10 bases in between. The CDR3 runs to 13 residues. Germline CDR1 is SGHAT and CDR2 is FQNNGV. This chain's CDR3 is CASAADMNTEAFF. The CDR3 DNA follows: TGTGCCAGCGCCGCGGACATGAACACTGAAGCTTTCTTT.

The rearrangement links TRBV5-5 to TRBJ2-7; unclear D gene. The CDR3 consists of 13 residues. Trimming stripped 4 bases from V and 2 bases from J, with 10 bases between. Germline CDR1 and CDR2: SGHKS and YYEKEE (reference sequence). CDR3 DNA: TGTGCCAGCAGCCCGGACGGCCCCTACGAGCAGTACTTC. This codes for CASSPDGPYEQYF. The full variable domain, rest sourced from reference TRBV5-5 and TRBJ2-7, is DAGVTQSPTHLIKTRGQQVTLRCSPISGHKSVSWYQQVLGQGPQFIFQYYEKEERGRGNFPDRFSARQFPNYSSELNVNALLLGDSALYLCASSPDGPYEQYFGPGTRLTVT.

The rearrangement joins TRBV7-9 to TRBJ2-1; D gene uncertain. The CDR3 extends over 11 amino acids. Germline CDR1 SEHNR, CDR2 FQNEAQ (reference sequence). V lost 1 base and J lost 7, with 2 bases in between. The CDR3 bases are TGTGCCAGCAGCTTAGTGAATGAGCAGTTCTTC. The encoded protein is CASSLVNEQFF.

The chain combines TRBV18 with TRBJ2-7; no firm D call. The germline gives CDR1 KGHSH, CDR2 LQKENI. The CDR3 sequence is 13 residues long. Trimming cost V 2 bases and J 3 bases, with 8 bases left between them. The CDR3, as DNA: TGTGCCAGCTCACCAGGTCAGCTCTACGAGCAGTACTTC. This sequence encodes CASSPGQLYEQYF.

CDR3 loop: CASSPGLAGVDEQFF. CDR3 coding DNA: TGTGCCAGCAGCCCCGGACTAGCGGGTGTGGATGAGCAGTTCTTC. This chain uses TRBV7-6 with TRBJ2-1; the match to TRBD2 covers 11 bases. J lost 8 bases, V lost 5 bases, and 8 bases had no gene match. This CDR3 region has 15 residues. CDR1 and CDR2 (germline): SGHVS, FNYEAQ.

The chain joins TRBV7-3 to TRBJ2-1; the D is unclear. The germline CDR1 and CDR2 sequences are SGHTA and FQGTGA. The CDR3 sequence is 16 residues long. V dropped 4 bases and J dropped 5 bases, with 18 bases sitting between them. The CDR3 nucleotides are TGTGCCAGCAGCTCCCCAGGATCGAGAGGAAACAATGAGCAGTTCTTC. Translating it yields CASSSPGSRGNNEQFF. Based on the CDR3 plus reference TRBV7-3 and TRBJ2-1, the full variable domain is GAGVSQTPSNKVTEKGKYVELRCDPISGHTALYWYRQSLGQGPEFLIYFQGTGAADDSGLPNDRFFAVRPEGSVSTLKIQRTERGDSAVYLCASSSPGSRGNNEQFFGPGTRLTVL.

The CDR3 coding sequence is TGTGCCAGCAGCCCCCGGGGTGCAACTAATGAAAAACTGTTTTTT. Its translation: CASSPRGATNEKLFF. The chain has TRBV7-9 and TRBJ1-4; D not resolved. The ends were cut back, 5 bases at V and 0 bases at J, with 10 bases in the middle. This CDR3 has 15 residues. The germline V gene encodes CDR1 SEHNR and CDR2 FQNEAQ (reference sequence). The full variable domain, rest sourced from reference TRBV7-9 and TRBJ1-4, is DTGVSQNPRHKITKRGQNVTFRCDPISEHNRLYWYRQTLGQGPEFLTYFQNEAQLEKSRLLSDRFSAERPKGSFSTLEIQRTEQGDSAMYLCASSPRGATNEKLFFGSGTQLSVL.

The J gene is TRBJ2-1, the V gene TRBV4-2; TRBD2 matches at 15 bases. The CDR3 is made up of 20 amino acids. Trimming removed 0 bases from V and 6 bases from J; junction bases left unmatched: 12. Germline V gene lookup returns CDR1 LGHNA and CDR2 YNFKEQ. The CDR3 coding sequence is TGTGCCAGCAGCCAAGACGGACTAGCGGGAGGGGATAGGGAAGGCAATGAGCAGTTCTTC. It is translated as CASSQDGLAGGDREGNEQFF.

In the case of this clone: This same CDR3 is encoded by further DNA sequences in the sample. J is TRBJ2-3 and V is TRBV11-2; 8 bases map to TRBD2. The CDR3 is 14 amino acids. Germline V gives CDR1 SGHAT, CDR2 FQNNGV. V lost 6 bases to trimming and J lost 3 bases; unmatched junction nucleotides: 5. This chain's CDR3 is CASSPGGGTDTQYF. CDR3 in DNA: TGTGCCAGCAGTCCCGGCGGGGGGACAGATACGCAGTATTTT.

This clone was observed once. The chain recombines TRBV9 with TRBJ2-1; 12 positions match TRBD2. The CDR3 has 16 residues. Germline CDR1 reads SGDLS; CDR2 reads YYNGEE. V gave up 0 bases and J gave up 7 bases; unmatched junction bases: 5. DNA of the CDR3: TGTGCCAGCAGCGTAGATCCTAGCGGGAGGGGGAATGAGCAGTTCTTC. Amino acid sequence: CASSVDPSGRGNEQFF. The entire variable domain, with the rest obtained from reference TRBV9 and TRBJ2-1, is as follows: DSGVTQTPKHLITATGQRVTLRCSPRSGDLSVYWYQQSLDQGLQFLIQYYNGEERAKGNILERFSAQQFPDLHSELNLSSLELGDSALYFCASSVDPSGRGNEQFFGPGTRLTVL.

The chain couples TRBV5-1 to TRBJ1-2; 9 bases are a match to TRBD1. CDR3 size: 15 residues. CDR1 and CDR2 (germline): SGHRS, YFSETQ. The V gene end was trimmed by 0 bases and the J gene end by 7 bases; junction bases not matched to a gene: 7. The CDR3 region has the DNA TGCGCCAGCAGCTTGGGTGACAGGGGGAGCGGTGGCTACACCTTC. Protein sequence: CASSLGDRGSGGYTF.